Here is one T cell receptor beta chain with its context. The clone's antigen remains unknown. No much larger clone exists at a distance of one base, and base qualities are not known. CDR1 ENHRY and CDR2 SYGVKD are derived from the germline V gene. V and J are truncated by 4 bases and 5 bases respectively, leaving an intervening sequence of 14 bases. The CDR3 numbers 14 residues from cysteine through phenylalanine. Of all the DNA, just the CDR3 is kept, 42 bases in frame from base 1. Preparation of the library involved the immunoSEQ multiplex PCR assay. TCRdb carries this immuneACCESS record with in-frame sequences only. Its versions omit some clonotypes, under half of them owing to an unresolved V gene in the studies checked, with the rest unexplained. The table for this sample lists 80,000 to 95,000 clones; 90% to 95% of them were counted only once. Roughly 1.2% of the sample belongs to the ten largest clones.

The sample belongs to a study of T cell changes during pregnancy in multiple sclerosis (dated by TCRdb to 2018 to 2020). Regarding the study in general: In women with multiple sclerosis, the researchers looked at how the T cell repertoire shifted as pregnancy progressed.

Source: peripheral blood, taken in the second trimester of pregnancy. The clonotype comes from a female donor with multiple sclerosis, enrolled in a pregnancy study. The chain joins TRBV10-3 to TRBJ1-1; TRBD1 is possibly the D segment (5 matching bases). The CDR3: CAISGGGDETEAFF. At the DNA level, the sequence is TGTGCCATCAGTGGAGGAGGGGACGAAACTGAAGCTTTCTTT.